Presented here are 2 T cell receptor beta chains from one specimen sequenced in a study of naive and memory T cell subsets. These receptors' targets are unknown. Study results and caveats: Especially in CD8 cells, naive repertoires contained a few larger clonotypes, possibly CD45RA-re-expressing memory cells.

The beta constant-region primer was an equimolar mix of two oligonucleotides covering TRBC1 and TRBC2. Four rounds of PCR amplified the ligated cDNA using nested alpha and beta constant-region primers plus SP2. In TCRdb, the UMI-ligation and nested PCR reads were re-called with MiXCR into one record per CDR3 protein. This table has over 100,000 distinct CDR3 sequences, 14% appearing once. The material sequenced was naive CD8+ T cells from blood. The source of these receptors is a human donor in good health.

This clonotype was seen only a few times. The V gene is TRBV19, the J gene TRBJ2-3, with unresolved D. Per the germline V gene, CDR1 is LNHDA and CDR2 is SQIVND (reference sequence). The CDR3 contains 9 residues. V lost 8 bases and J lost 6, with 3 bases in between. The CDR3, as DNA: TGTGCCAGTTTGGATACGCAGTATTTT. This codes for CASLDTQYF.

The table lists this clonotype with many counts. J is TRBJ2-7 and V is TRBV12-3 or TRBV12-4, with D tentatively TRBD1 or TRBD2 (5 bases each). Trimming pared 2 bases from V and 2 bases from J, leaving 10 bases between. The CDR3 has 14 residues. CDR3 DNA: TGTGCCAGCAGTTTATATCGGGGCGCCTACGAGCAGTACTTC. This codes for CASSLYRGAYEQYF.